The T cell receptor beta chain under discussion was sequenced for a study of siplizumab effects on memory and regulatory T cells. Study observations and caveats: Naive T cells looked more diverse than memory cells and looked like major alloresponse contributors. Controls had approximately 26% Treg-derived mappable alloreactive CD4+ clones on average, versus approximately 70% with siplizumab.

About this clone: Antigen specificity is unknown.

The protocol was immunoSEQ multiplex PCR, while the TCRdb copy is restricted to in-frame clones and leaves out a portion. The sample includes over 100,000 clones, about 90% of them seen just once. Trimming removed 3 bases from V and 5 bases from J; junction bases left unmatched: 4. Germline values: CDR1 SGHTS, CDR2 YDEGEE. The CDR3 extends over 14 amino acids. The chain carries TRBV5-8 and TRBJ1-5, with 8 bases that match TRBD1. This clonotype was obtained from a human donor in good health. What was sequenced was Tregs sorted from blood. CDR3 residues: CASSSRTGYQPQHF. Written as DNA, the CDR3 is TGTGCCAGCAGCTCGAGGACAGGGTATCAGCCCCAGCATTTT. The complete variable domain, with remaining parts taken from reference TRBV5-8 and TRBJ1-5, reads EAGVTQSPTHLIKTRGQQATLRCSPISGHTSVYWYQQALGLGLQFLLWYDEGEERNRGNFPPRFSGRQFPNYSSELNVNALELEDSALYLCASSSRTGYQPQHFGDGTRLSIL.